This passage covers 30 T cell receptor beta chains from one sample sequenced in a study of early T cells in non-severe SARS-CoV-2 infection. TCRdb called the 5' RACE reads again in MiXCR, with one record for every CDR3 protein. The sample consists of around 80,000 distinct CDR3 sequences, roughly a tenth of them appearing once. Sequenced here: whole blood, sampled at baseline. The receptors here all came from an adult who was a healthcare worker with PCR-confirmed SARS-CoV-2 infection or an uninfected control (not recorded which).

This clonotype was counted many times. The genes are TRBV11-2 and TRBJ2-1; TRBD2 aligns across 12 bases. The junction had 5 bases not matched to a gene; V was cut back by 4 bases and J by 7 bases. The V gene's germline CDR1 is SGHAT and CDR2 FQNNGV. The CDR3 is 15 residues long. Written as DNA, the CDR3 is TGTGCCAGCAGCTCTAGCGGGAGGGTAAGGAATGAGCAGTTCTTC. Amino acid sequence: CASSSSGRVRNEQFF. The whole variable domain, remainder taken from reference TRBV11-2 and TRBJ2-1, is EAGVAQSPRYKIIEKRQSVAFWCNPISGHATLYWYQQILGQGPKLLIQFQNNGVVDDSQLPKDRFSAERLKGVDSTLKIQPAKLEDSAVYLCASSSSGRVRNEQFFGPGTRLTVL.

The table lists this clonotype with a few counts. The CDR3 loop reads CASSLQGDRANEQFF. The DNA of the CDR3 is TGTGCCAGCAGCTTACAAGGGGACAGGGCGAATGAGCAGTTCTTC. The chain joins TRBV11-2 to TRBJ2-1, with 9 bases fitting TRBD1. V shed 2 bases and J 7 bases; nucleotides not matched to a gene: 6. Germline CDR1 reads SGHAT; CDR2 reads FQNNGV. The CDR3 runs to 15 residues.

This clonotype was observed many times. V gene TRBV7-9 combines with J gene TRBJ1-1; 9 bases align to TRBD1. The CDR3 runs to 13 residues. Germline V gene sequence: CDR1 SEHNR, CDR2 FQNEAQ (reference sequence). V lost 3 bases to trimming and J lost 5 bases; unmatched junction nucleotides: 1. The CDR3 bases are TGTGCCAGCAGCTTGGACAGGGGAACTGAAGCTTTCTTT. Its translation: CASSLDRGTEAFF.

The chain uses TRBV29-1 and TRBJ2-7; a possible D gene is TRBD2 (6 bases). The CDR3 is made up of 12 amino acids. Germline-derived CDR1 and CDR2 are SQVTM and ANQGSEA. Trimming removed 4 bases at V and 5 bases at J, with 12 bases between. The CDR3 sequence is CSVVGSGDEQYF. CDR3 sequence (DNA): TGCAGCGTTGTTGGTAGCGGAGACGAGCAGTACTTC.

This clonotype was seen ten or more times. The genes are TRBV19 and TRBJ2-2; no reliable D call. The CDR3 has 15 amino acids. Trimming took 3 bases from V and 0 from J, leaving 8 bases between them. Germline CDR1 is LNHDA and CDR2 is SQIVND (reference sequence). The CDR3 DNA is TGTGCCAGTAGTATCCGGTTGGCGAACACCGGGGAGCTGTTTTTT. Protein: CASSIRLANTGELFF.

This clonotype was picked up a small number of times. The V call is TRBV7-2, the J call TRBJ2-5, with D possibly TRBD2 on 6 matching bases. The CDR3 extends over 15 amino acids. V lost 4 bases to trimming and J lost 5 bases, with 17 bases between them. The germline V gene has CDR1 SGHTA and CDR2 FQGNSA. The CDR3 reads CASSWADGSEETQYF. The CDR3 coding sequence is TGTGCCAGCAGCTGGGCAGACGGGAGCGAGGAGACCCAGTACTTC.

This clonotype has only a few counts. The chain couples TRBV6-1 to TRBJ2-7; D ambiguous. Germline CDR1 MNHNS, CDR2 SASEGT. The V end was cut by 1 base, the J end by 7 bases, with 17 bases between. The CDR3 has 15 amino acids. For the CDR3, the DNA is TGTGCCAGCAGTGAAGGCAGGAAAATGTCCGGGGAGCAGTACTTC. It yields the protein CASSEGRKMSGEQYF.

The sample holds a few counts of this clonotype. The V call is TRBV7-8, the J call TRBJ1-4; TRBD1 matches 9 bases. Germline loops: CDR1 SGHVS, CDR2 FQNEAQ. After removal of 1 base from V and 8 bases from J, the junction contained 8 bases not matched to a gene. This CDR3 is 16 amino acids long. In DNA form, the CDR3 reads TGTGCCAGCAGCTTAGAAGGGGGACAGGGCCGAGAAAAACTGTTTTTT. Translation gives CASSLEGGQGREKLFF.

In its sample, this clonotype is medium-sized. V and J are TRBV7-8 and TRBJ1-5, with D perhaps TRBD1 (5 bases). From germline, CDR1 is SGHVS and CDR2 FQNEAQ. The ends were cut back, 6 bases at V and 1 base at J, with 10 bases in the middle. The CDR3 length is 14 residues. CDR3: CASRLGASNQPQHF. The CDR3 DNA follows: TGTGCCAGCAGACTAGGGGCGAGCAATCAGCCCCAGCATTTT. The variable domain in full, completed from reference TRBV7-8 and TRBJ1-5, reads GAGVSQSPRYKVAKRGQDVALRCDPISGHVSLFWYQQALGQGPEFLTYFQNEAQLDKSGLPSDRFFAERPEGSVSTLKIQRTQQEDSAVYLCASRLGASNQPQHFGDGTRLSIL.

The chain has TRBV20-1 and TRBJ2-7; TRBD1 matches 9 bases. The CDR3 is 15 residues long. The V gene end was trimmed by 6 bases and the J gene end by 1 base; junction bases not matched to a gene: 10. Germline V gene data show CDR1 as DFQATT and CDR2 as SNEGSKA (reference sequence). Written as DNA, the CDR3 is TGCAGTGCAACCGGGACAGGGTGGAGGTCCTACGAGCAGTACTTC. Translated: CSATGTGWRSYEQYF.

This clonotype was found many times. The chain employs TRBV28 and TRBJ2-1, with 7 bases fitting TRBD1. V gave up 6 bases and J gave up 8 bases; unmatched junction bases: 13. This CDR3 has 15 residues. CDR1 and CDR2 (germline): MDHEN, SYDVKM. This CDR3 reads CASSEKGPGTDEQFF. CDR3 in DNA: TGTGCCAGCAGCGAGAAGGGCCCAGGGACAGATGAGCAGTTCTTC.

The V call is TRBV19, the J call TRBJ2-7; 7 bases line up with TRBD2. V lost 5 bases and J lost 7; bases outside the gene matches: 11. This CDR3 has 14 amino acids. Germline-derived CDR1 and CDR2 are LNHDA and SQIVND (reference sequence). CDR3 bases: TGTGCCAGTAGTCCAGGACTAGGTACCGGAGAGCAGTACTTC. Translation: CASSPGLGTGEQYF.

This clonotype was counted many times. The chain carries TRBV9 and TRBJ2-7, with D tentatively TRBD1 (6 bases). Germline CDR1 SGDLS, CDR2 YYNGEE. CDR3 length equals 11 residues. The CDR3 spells CAQTGAYEQYF. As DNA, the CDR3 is TGTGCACAGACAGGAGCCTACGAGCAGTACTTC.

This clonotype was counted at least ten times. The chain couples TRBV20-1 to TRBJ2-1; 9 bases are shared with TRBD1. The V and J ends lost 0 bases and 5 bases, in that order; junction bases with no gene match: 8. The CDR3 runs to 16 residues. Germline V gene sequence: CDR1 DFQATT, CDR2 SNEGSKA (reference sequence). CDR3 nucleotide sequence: TGCAGTGCTAGAGAGACAGGGGGAACTTTGGACAATGAGCAGTTCTTC. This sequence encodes CSARETGGTLDNEQFF.

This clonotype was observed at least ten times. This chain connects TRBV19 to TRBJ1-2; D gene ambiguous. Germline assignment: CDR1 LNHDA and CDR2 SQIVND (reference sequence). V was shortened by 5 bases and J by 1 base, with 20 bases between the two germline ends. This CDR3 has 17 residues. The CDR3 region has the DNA TGTGCCAGTAGTCCGTATTTGGGAGTGGTGGATAACTATGGCTACACCTTC. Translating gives CASSPYLGVVDNYGYTF. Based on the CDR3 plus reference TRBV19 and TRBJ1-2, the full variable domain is DGGITQSPKYLFRKEGQNVTLSCEQNLNHDAMYWYRQDPGQGLRLIYYSQIVNDFQKGDIAEGYSVSREKKESFPLTVTSAQKNPTAFYLCASSPYLGVVDNYGYTFGSGTRLTVV.

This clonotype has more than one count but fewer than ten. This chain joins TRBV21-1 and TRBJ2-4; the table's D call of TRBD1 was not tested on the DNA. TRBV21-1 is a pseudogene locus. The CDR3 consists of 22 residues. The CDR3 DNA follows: TGTGCCAGCAGCAAAGCGCACCCAGGGCAGGGGCCCGATAAGCTAGCCAAAAACATTCAGTACTTC. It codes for CASSKAHPGQGPDKLAKNIQYF.

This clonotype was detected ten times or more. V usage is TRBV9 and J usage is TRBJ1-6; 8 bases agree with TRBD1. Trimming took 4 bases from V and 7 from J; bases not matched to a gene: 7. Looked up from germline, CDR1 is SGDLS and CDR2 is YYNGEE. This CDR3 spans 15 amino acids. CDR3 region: CASSTLDRANSPLHF. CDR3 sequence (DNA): TGTGCCAGCAGCACCTTGGACAGGGCGAATTCACCCCTCCACTTT.

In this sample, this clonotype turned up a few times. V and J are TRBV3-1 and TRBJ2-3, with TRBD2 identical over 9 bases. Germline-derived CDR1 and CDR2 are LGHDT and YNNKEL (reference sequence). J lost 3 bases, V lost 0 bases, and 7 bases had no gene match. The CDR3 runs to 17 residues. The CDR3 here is CASSQDHGGRDTDTQYF. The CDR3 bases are TGTGCCAGCAGCCAAGATCACGGCGGGAGGGATACAGATACGCAGTATTTT.

The CDR3 nucleotides are TGTGCCAGCACCTCTCCCGGTACTGAAGCTTTCTTT. It yields the protein CASTSPGTEAFF. The gene calls are TRBV7-6 and TRBJ1-1; D unclear. Germline V gene data show CDR1 as SGHVS and CDR2 as FNYEAQ. The CDR3 is made up of 12 amino acids. The V gene lost 7 bases and the J gene lost 5 bases, with 11 bases spanning the gap. The variable domain in full, completed from reference TRBV7-6 and TRBJ1-1, reads GAGVSQSPRYKVTKRGQDVALRCDPISGHVSLYWYRQALGQGPEFLTYFNYEAQQDKSGLPNDRFSAERPEGSISTLTIQRTEQRDSAMYRCASTSPGTEAFFGQGTRLTVV.

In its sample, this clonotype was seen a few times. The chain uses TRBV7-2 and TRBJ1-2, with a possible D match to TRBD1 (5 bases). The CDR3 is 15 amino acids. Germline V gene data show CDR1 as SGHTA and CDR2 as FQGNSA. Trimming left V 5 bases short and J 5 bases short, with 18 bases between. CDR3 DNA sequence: TGTGCCAGCAGCCCGGAGGGACTTAATACATATGGCTACACCTTC. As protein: CASSPEGLNTYGYTF. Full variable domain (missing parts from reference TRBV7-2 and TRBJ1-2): GAGVSQSPSNKVTEKGKDVELRCDPISGHTALYWYRQSLGQGLEFLIYFQGNSAPDKSGLPSDRFSAERTGGSVSTLTIQRTQQEDSAVYLCASSPEGLNTYGYTFGSGTRLTVV.

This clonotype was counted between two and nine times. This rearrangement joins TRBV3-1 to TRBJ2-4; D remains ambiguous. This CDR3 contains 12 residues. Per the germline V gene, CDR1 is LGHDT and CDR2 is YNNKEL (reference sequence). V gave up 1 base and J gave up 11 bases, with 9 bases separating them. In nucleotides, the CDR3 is TGTGCCAGCAGCCAAGGGAGCTACCTTCAGTACTTC. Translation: CASSQGSYLQYF. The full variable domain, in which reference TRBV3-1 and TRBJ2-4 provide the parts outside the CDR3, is DTAVSQTPKYLVTQMGNDKSIKCEQNLGHDTMYWYKQDSKKFLKIMFSYNNKELIINETVPNRFSPKSPDKAHLNLHINSLELGDSAVYFCASSQGSYLQYFGAGTRLSVL.

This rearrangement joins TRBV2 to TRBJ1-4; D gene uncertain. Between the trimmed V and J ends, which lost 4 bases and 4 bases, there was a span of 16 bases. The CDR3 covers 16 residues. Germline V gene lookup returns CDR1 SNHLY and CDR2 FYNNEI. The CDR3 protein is CASSATGSAFNEKLFF. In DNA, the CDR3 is TGTGCCAGCAGTGCGACGGGCAGCGCTTTTAATGAAAAACTGTTTTTT.

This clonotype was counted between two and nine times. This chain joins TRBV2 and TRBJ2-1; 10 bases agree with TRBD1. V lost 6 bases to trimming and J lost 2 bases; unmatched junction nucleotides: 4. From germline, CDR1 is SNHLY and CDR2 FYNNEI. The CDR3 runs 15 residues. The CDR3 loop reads CASRYGTGAYNEQFF. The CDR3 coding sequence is TGTGCCAGCAGATACGGGACAGGGGCCTACAATGAGCAGTTCTTC.

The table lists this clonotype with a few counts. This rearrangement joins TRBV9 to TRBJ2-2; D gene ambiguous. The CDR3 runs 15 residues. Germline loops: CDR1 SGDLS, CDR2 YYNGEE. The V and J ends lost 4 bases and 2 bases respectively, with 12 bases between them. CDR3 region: CASSPNPFNTGELFF. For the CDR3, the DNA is TGTGCCAGCAGCCCCAACCCTTTTAACACCGGGGAGCTGTTTTTT.

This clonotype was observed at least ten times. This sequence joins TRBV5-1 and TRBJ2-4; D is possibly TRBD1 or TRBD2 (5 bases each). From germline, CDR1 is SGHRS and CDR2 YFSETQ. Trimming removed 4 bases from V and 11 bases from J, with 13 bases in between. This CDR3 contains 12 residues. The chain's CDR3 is CASSPGTGVQYF. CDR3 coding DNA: TGCGCCAGCAGCCCGGGGACCGGGGTTCAGTACTTC.

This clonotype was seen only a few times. The CDR3: CASNEGPNTGELFF. The CDR3 nucleotides are TGCGCCAGCAACGAGGGCCCGAACACCGGGGAGCTGTTTTTT. The chain combines TRBV5-1 with TRBJ2-2; perhaps TRBD2 as D (5 bases). In germline, CDR1 is SGHRS, CDR2 YFSETQ. The CDR3 covers 14 residues. The V and J ends lost 6 bases and 0 bases respectively, with 9 bases between them.

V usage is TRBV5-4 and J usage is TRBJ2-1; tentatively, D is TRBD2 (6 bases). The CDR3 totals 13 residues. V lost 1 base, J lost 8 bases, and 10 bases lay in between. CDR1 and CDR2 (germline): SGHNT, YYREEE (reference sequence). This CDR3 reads CASSLTSRDEQFF. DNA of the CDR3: TGTGCCAGCAGCTTGACTAGCAGGGATGAGCAGTTCTTC.

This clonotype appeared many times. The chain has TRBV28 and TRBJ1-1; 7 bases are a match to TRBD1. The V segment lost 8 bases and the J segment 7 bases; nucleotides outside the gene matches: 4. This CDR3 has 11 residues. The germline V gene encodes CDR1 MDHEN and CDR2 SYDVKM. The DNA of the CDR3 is TGTGCCAGCGAGGGGGCGTTTGAAGCTTTCTTT. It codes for CASEGAFEAFF.

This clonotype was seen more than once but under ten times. DNA of the CDR3: TGTGCCACCAGTGGGAGCGACCTTTCCAGCACCGGGGAGCTGTTTTTT. It codes for CATSGSDLSSTGELFF. J is TRBJ2-2 and V is TRBV24-1; the D is unclear. Germline CDR1 KGHDR, CDR2 SFDVKD. The CDR3 loop spans 16 amino acids. V lost 5 bases and J 4 bases, leaving 16 bases between the germline ends.

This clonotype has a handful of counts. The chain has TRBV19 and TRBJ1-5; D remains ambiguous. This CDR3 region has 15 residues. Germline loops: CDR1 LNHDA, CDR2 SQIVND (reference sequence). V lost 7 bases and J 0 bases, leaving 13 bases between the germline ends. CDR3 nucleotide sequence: TGTGCCAGTAAGGGTTGGGAGTATAGCAATCAGCCCCAGCATTTT. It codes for CASKGWEYSNQPQHF.